Listed here is a single TCR beta chain. The CDR3 loop spans 15 amino acids. Germline lookup yields CDR1 LGHNT and CDR2 FRNRAP. After removal of 4 bases from V and 5 bases from J, the junction contained 8 bases not matched to a gene. The data stem from a study of technical replicates of blood from several donors. This table comes from immunoSEQ multiplex PCR, and its TCRdb copy is limited to in-frame clones, with some not included. The repertoire holds over 65,000 clones, with over 85% as singletons. What was sequenced was T cells isolated from PBMCs. This TCR came from a human donor in good health. The chain joins TRBV12-5 to TRBJ2-5, with TRBD2 identical over 9 bases. The chain's CDR3 is CASGSMTSGRETQYF. Written as DNA, the CDR3 is TGTGCTAGTGGTTCGATGACTAGCGGTCGGGAGACCCAGTACTTC.